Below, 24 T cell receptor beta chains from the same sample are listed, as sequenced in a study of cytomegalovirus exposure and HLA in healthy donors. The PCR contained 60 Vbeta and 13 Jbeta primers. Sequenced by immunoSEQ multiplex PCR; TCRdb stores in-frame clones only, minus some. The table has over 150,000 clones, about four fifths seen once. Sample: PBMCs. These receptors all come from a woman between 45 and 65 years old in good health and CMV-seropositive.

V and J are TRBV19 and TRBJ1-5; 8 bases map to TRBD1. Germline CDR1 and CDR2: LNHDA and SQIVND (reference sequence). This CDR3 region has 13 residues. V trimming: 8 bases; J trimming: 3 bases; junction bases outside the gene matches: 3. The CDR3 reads CASQGANNQPQHF. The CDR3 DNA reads TGTGCCAGTCAGGGGGCGAACAATCAGCCCCAGCATTTT.

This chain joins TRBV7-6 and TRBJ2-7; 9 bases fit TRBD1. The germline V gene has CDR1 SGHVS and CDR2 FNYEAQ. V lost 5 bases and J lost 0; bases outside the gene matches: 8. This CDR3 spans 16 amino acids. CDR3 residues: CASSEGQGTSSYEQYF. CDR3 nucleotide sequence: TGTGCCAGCAGCGAAGGACAGGGGACGAGCTCCTACGAGCAGTACTTC.

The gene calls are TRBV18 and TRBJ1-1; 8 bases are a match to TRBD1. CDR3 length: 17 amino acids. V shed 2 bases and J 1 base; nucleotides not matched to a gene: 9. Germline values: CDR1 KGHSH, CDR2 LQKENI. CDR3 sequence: CASSPTDRGVGNTEAFF. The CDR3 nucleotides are TGTGCCAGCTCACCAACCGACAGGGGAGTGGGGAACACTGAAGCTTTCTTT.

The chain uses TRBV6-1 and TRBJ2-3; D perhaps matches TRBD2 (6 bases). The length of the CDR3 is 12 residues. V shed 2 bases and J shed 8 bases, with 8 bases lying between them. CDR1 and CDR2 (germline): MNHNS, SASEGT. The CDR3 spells CASSEIGGTQYF. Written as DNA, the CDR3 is TGTGCCAGCAGTGAAATCGGGGGTACGCAGTATTTT.

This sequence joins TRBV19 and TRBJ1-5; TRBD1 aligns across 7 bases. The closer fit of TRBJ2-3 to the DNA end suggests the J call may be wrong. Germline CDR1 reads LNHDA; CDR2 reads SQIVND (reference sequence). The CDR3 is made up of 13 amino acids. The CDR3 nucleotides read TGTGCCAGTACCGACAGGGCAAATCAGCCCCAGTATTTT. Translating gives CASTDRANQPQYF.

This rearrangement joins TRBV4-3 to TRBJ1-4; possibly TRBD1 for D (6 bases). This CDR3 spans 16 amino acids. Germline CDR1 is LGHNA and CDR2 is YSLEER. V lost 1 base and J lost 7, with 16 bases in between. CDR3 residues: CASSQGAGAVSEKLFF. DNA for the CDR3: TGCGCCAGCAGCCAAGGGGCGGGGGCTGTAAGTGAAAAACTGTTTTTT.

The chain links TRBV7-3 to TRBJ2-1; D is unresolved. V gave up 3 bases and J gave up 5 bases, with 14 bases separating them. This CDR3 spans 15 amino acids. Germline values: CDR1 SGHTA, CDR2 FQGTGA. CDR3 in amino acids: CASSFTMRHDNEQFF. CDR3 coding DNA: TGTGCCAGCAGCTTCACGATGAGGCACGACAATGAGCAGTTCTTC.

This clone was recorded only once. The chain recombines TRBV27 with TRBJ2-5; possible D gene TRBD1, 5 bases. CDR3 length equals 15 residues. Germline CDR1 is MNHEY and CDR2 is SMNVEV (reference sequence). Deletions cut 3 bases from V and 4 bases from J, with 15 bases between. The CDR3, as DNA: TGTGCCAGCAGTTTCGAGGCAGGGCTAGGAGAGACCCAGTACTTC. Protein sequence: CASSFEAGLGETQYF.

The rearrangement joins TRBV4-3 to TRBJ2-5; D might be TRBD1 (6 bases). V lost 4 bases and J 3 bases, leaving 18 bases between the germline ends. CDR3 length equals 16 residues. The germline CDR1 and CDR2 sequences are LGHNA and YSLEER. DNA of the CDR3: TGCGCCAGCAGCCCCACGTTGCACAGGGATAAAGAGACCCAGTACTTC. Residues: CASSPTLHRDKETQYF.

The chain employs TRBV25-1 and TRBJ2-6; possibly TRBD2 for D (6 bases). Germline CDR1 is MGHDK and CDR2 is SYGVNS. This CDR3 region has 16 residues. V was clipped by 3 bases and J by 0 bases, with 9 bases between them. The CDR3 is CASSEGGGSGANVLTF. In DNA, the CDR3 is TGTGCCAGCAGTGAGGGAGGCGGCTCTGGGGCCAACGTCCTGACTTTC.

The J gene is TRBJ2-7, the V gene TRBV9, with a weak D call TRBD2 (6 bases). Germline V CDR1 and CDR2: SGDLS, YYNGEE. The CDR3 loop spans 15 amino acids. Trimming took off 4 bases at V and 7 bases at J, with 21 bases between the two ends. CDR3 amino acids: CASSPRPGTEGEQYF. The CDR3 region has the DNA TGTGCCAGCAGCCCTCGCCCCGGGACGGAGGGGGAGCAGTACTTC.

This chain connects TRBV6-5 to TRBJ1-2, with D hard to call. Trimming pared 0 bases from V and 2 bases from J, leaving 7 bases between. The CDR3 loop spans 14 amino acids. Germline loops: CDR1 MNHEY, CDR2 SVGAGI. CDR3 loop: CASSYSQTNYGYTF. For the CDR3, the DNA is TGTGCCAGCAGTTACTCCCAGACAAACTATGGCTACACCTTC.

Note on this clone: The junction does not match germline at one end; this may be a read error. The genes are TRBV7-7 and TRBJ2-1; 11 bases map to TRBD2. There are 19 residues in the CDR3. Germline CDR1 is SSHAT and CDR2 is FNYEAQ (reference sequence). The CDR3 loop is CASSLPTLSGLAGYNEQFF. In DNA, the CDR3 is TGTGCTAGCAGCTTACCCACACTAAGCGGACTAGCGGGCTACAATGAGCAGTTCTTC. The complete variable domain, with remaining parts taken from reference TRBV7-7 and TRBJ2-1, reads GAGVSQSPRYKVTKRGQDVTLRCDPISSHATLYWYQQALGQGPEFLTYFNYEAQPDKSGLPSDRFSAERPEGSISTLTIQRTEQRDSAMYRCASSLPTLSGLAGYNEQFFGPGTRLTVL.

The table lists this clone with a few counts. The CDR3: CASSTYTGELFF. In nucleotides, the CDR3 is TGTGCCAGCAGCACTTACACCGGGGAGCTGTTTTTT. This rearrangement joins TRBV9 to TRBJ2-2; D not resolved. Trimming pared 4 bases from V and 3 bases from J, leaving 4 bases between. Per germline, CDR1 SGDLS and CDR2 YYNGEE. The CDR3 runs 12 residues.

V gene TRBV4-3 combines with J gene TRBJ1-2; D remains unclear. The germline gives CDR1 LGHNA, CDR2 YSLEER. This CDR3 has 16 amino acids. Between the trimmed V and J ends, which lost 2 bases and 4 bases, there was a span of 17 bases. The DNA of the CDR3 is TGCGCCAGCAGCCAACTCACCTTGGCGGGTATCTATGGCTACACCTTC. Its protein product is CASSQLTLAGIYGYTF.

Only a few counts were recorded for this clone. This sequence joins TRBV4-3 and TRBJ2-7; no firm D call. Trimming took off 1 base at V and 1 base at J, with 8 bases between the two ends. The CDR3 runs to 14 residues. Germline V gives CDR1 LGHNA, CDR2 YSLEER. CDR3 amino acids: CASSQVFPSYEQYF. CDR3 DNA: TGCGCCAGCAGCCAAGTTTTCCCGTCCTACGAGCAGTACTTC.

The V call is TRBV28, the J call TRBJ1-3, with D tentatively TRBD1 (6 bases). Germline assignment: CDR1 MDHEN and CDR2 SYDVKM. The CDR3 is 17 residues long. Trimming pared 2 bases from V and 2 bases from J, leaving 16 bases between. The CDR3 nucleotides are TGTGCCAGCAGTTTAGGCGGGGCGGGGGCTACTGGAAACACCATATATTTT. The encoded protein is CASSLGGAGATGNTIYF.

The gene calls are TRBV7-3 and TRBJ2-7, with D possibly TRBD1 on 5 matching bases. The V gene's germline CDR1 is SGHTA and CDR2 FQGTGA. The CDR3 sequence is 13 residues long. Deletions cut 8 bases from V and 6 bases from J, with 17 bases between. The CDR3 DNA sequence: TGTGCCAGCGGCCGAAATCAGGGTGGCGAGCAGTACTTC. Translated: CASGRNQGGEQYF.

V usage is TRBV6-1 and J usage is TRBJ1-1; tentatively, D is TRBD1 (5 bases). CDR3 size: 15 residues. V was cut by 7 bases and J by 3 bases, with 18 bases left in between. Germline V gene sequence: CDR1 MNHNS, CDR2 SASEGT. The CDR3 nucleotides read TGTGCCAGCATGCGGGATGGGACTGGGTACACTGAAGCTTTCTTT. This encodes CASMRDGTGYTEAFF.

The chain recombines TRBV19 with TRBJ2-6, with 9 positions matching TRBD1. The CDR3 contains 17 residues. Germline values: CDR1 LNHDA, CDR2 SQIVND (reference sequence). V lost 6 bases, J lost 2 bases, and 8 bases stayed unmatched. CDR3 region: CASSRQGELAGANVLTF. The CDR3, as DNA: TGTGCCAGTAGCCGACAGGGGGAACTGGCTGGGGCCAACGTCCTGACTTTC.

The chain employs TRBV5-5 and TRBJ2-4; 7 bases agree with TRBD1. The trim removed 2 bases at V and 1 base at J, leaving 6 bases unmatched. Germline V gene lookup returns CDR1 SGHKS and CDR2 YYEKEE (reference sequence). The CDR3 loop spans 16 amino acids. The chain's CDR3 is CASSLEGARAKNIQYF. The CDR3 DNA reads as TGTGCCAGCAGCTTAGAGGGGGCGAGGGCCAAAAACATTCAGTACTTC.

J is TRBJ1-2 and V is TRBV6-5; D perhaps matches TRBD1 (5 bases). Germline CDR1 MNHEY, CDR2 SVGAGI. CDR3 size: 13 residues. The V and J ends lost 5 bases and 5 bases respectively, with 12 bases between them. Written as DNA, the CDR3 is TGTGCCAGCAGTCGGACGGGGGGATATGGCTACACCTTC. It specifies CASSRTGGYGYTF.

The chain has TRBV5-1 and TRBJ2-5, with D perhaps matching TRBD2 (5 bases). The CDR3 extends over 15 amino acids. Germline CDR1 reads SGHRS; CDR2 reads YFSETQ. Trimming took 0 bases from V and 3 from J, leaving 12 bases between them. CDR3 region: CASSLGPGIKETQYF. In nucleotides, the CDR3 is TGCGCCAGCAGCTTGGGGCCGGGAATTAAAGAGACCCAGTACTTC. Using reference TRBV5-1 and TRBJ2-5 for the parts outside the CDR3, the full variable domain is KAGVTQTPRYLIKTRGQQVTLSCSPISGHRSVSWYQQTPGQGLQFLFEYFSETQRNKGNFPGRFSGRQFSNSRSEMNVSTLELGDSALYLCASSLGPGIKETQYFGPGTRLLVL.

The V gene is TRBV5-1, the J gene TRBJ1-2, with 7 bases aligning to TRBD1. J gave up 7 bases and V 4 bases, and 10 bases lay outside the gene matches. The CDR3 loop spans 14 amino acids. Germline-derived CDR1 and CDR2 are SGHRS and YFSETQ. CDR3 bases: TGCGCCAGCAGCACCGGAACAGGGGCTTCTGGCTACACCTTC. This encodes CASSTGTGASGYTF.